This T cell receptor (beta chain) was captured by sequencing in a study of neurological immune-mediated disorders. Broader study findings: The absence of shared CDR3 amino acid sequences among expanded clones across subjects suggests private repertoires in all groups. While HTLV-1-associated myelopathy showed the greatest TCR clonal expansion, multiple sclerosis showed the least, falling below healthy controls.

This clonotype was counted at least ten times. Its target is not known. cDNA synthesis was performed by 5'RACE with 10-nucleotide random UMIs. One entry per CDR3 protein, called by TCRdb with MiXCR from the 5' RACE reads. Of tens of thousands of distinct CDR3 sequences listed, roughly 10% are singletons. Time point: longitudinal time-point 1 (baseline). Unsorted libraries were prepared from 2 million PBMCs that had been stored at -80 C. Germline CDR1 MNHEY, CDR2 SMNVEV (reference sequence). Deletions cut 8 bases from V and 5 bases from J, with 16 bases between. The length of the CDR3 is 14 residues. The source is a man aged 25-40 years in good health. The sequenced sample consisted of PBMCs. The chain joins TRBV27 to TRBJ1-5, with D possibly matching TRBD1 (6 bases). The DNA of the CDR3 is TGTGCCAGCCGGAGGCCGGGGGCGGATCAGCCCCAGCATTTT. This encodes CASRRPGADQPQHF.